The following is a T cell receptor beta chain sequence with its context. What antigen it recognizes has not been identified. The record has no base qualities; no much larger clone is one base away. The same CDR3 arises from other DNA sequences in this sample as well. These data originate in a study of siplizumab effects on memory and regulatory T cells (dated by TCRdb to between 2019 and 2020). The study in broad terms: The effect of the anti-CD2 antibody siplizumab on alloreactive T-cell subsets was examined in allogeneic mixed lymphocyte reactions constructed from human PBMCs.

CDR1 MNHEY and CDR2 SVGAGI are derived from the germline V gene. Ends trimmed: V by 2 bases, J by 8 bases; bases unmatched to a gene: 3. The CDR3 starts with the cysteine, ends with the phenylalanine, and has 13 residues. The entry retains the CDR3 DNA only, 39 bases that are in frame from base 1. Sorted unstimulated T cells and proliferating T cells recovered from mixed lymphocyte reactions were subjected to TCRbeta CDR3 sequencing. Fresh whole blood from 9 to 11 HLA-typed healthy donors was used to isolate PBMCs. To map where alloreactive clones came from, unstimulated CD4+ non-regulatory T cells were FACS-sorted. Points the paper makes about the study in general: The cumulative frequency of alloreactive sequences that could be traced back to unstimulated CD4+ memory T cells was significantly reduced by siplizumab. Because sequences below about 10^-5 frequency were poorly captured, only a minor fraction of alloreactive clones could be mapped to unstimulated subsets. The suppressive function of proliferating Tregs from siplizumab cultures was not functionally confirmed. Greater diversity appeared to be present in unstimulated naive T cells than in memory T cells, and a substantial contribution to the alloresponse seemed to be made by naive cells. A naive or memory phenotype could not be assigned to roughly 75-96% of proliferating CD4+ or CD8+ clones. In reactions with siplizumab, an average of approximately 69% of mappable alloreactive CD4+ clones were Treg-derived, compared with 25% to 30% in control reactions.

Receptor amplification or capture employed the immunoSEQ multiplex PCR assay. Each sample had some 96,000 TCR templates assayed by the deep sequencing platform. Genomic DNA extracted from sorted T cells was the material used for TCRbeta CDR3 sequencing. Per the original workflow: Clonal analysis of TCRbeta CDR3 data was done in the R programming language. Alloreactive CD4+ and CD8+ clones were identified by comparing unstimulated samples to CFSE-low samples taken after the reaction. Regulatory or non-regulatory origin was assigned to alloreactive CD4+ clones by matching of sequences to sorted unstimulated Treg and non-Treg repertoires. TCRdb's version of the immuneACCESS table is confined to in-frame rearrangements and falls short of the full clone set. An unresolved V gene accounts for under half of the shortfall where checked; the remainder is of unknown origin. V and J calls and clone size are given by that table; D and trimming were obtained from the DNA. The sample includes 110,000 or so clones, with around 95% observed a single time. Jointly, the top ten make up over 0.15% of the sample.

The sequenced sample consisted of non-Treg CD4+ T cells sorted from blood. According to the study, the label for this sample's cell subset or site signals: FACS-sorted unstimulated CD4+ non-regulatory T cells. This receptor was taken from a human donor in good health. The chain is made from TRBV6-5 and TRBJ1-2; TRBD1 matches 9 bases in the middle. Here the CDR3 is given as CASSYGTGGGYTF. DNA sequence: TGTGCCAGCAGTTACGGAACAGGGGGCGGCTACACCTTC.